This entry concerns a single T cell receptor beta chain. No antigen is known for it. This entry comes from a study of cytomegalovirus exposure and HLA in healthy donors. This CDR3 region has 15 residues. CDR1 and CDR2 from the germline V gene are SQVTM and ANQGSEA. V trimming: 2 bases; J trimming: 5 bases; junction bases outside the gene matches: 11. General study points: A later analysis found TCR association rates differed by HLA locus, highest for DRB1 and lowest for HLA-C.

This PCR relied on a set of 60 Vbeta primers and 13 Jbeta primers. This table comes from immunoSEQ multiplex PCR, and its TCRdb copy is limited to in-frame clones, with some not included. The repertoire holds about 170,000 clones, with around 86% as singletons. This sequence joins TRBV29-1 and TRBJ2-7, with 8 bases identical to TRBD2. This TCR was recovered from a girl aged 2-10 years in good health and CMV-seropositive. Sequenced material: PBMCs. In DNA, the CDR3 is TGCAGCGTTGAATTAGTTTTGGGACTAGTCCACGAGCAGTACTTC. Its translation is CSVELVLGLVHEQYF.